A selection of T cell receptor beta chains follows, all from one sample in a study of radiotherapy plus CTLA-4 blockade in lung cancer. Measured with immunoSEQ multiplex PCR; TCRdb has only the in-frame clones, and not every one. The sample records about 83,000 clones, over 70% being singletons. The specimen comprised peripheral blood, sampled from a patient treated with radiotherapy plus ipilimumab. These receptors originate from a human donor with non-small cell lung cancer who had a partial response to radiotherapy plus ipilimumab. Some clones in this sample may be carry-over from other donors' samples. The CDR3 runs from the conserved cysteine through the conserved F or W.

V gene	J gene	CDR3 protein
TRBV28	TRBJ1-2	CASSLSGLYGYTF
TRBV19	TRBJ2-3	CATSRGHTDTQYF
TRBV5-4	TRBJ2-7	CASSMTTGGEQYF
TRBV14	TRBJ2-1	CASSLLGSYNEQFF
TRBV21-1	TRBJ1-2	CASSKVGRGYTF
TRBV11-3	TRBJ2-7	CASFPYEQYF
TRBV5-1	-	CASSYATGTNPYEQYF
TRBV6-5	TRBJ2-7	CASSMDRIHEQYF
TRBV5-1	TRBJ2-7	CASSLTQYRYEQYF
TRBV6-1	TRBJ1-2	CASSSPGTSYGYTF
TRBV29-1	TRBJ1-3	CSVAVSSGNTIYF
TRBV28	TRBJ1-1	CASSLTGETEAFF
TRBV9	TRBJ2-7	CASSVDLAGAKEQYF
TRBV5-6	TRBJ1-3	CASTFGDREGNTIYF
TRBV4-2	TRBJ2-2	CASSQEVATGELFF
TRBV11-3	-	CASSYRLDSLSSYEQYF
TRBV6-5	TRBJ2-2	CASSQSRRDSGELFF
TRBV2	TRBJ2-5	CASSLTRPGVRETQYF
TRBV2	TRBJ2-1	CASKREGQIGNEQFF
TRBV6-5	-	CASSGRTGVHEQYF
TRBV27	TRBJ2-1	CASSPRRAGYPNEQFF
TRBV7-2	TRBJ2-1	CASTDVAGGLNEQFF
TRBV6-1	TRBJ1-5	CASRRPAGGNQPQHF
TRBV5-6	TRBJ2-3	CASSAVRDADTQYF
TRBV9	TRBJ2-5	CASSGELAGGWGTQYF
TRBV5-1	TRBJ2-7	CASSLEQGGYYEQYF
TRBV2	TRBJ1-5	CASSGIRGSNQPQHF
TRBV27	TRBJ1-2	CASSFDRGRVYGYTF
TRBV19	TRBJ1-3	CASSRQGAATWEGNTIYF
TRBV21-1	TRBJ1-2	CASSKGGGYFNYGYTF
TRBV6-1	TRBJ1-2	CASSEVGWNQRRKGRGYTF
TRBV11-3	TRBJ1-1	CASSAGGGLNTEAFF
TRBV9	TRBJ2-2	CASSLRLAGTGELFF
TRBV29-1	TRBJ2-1	CSVEGQGGYEQFF
TRBV28	TRBJ1-3	CASSLNHRSSSGNTIYF
TRBV7-9	TRBJ2-1	CASSLLAGGRGQFF
TRBV6-5	TRBJ1-2	CASSNQQGDTYGYTF
TRBV5-4	TRBJ2-3	CASSPSGADTQYF
TRBV19	TRBJ2-1	CASSTTYYNEQFF
TRBV5-1	TRBJ2-3	CASSATHGGGVGDTQYF
TRBV19	TRBJ2-3	CASTDIGGRDYTQYF
TRBV7-2	TRBJ2-7	CASSQDRALSYEQYF
TRBV7-8	TRBJ2-2	CASSPLSGELFF
TRBV29-1	TRBJ2-1	CSVEDRRTSGSAFF
TRBV18	TRBJ1-2	CASSLGTGENYGYTF
TRBV11-2	TRBJ2-5	CASRGAGGRETQYF
TRBV5-1	TRBJ2-6	CASRQVPSGANVLTF
TRBV11-2	TRBJ2-1	CASSPRQGSSYNEQFF
TRBV28	TRBJ1-6	CASSPMRETGGLYPGSYNSPLHF